The present T cell receptor (beta chain) was sequenced within a study of T cell responses to AZD1222 COVID-19 vaccine. Study-level points and caveats: In all cases, repertoires were sampled only after the peak T cell response. Only 5 to 7 individuals given AZD1222 were seropositive at baseline. Donors were chiefly white British, with a greater number of females, and clonal diversity was perhaps underestimated. Recipients of two AZD1222 doses showed rising Spike-specific TCR breadth and depth.

Produced via immunoSEQ multiplex PCR; TCRdb's table is partial and in-frame only. This table has 110,000 to 150,000 clones, 85% to 95% appearing once. Trimming took 6 bases from V and 7 from J, leaving 23 bases between them. Per germline, CDR1 SGHVS and CDR2 FNYEAQ. CDR3 size: 16 residues. In its sample, this clone was seen once. What it binds is unknown. The origin of this receptor is an adult in good health. Source: peripheral blood, taken on day 0 of AZD1222 vaccination. V usage is TRBV7-6 and J usage is TRBJ2-3; possible D gene TRBD1, 5 bases. The CDR3 DNA follows: TGTGCCAGCAGTCAGTTGTCAGGGTCGGGTGGTAATACGCAGTATTTT. It codes for CASSQLSGSGGNTQYF.